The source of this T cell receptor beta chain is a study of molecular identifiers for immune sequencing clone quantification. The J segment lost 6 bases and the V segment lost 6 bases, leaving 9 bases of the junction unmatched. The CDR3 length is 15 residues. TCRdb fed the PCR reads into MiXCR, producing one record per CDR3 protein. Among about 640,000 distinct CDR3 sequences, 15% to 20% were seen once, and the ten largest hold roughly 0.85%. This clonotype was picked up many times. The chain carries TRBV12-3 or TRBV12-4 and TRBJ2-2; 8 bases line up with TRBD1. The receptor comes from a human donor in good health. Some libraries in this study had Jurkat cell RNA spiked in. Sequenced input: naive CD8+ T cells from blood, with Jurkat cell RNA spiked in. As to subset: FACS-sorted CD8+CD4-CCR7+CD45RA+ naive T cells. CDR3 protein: CASRADREKAGELFF. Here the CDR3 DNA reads TGTGCCAGCAGGGCGGACAGGGAAAAGGCCGGGGAGCTGTTTTTT.